Only a few counts were recorded for the clone carrying this T cell receptor beta chain. The antigen is not known. The sample is drawn from a study of tumor-infiltrating lymphocytes in primary liver carcinoma. Across the whole study: The patients comprised men and women between the ages of 30 and 69 years. Samples returned roughly 3.5 to 7.5 million productive TCRbeta reads each. Read depth did not differ significantly between tissue types.

Total RNA (roughly 530 ng) served as template for TCR beta cDNA synthesis primed by a constant-region primer. Investigators got TCR beta libraries out of three nested multiplex PCR rounds, done with slightly modified ARM-PCR. TCRdb independently ran MiXCR on the multiplex PCR reads; one entry per CDR3 protein. Found here are approximately 210,000 distinct CDR3 sequences, about 65% of them singletons; the top ten hold roughly 7%. Whole-study results and caveats: Tumor region pairs overlapped more than did tumor-adjacent and tumor-blood pairs.

The blood RNA (from unsorted whole blood) was obtained, and germline DNA was also extracted. The sequence was collected from a woman between 55 and 75 years old with primary liver carcinoma and hepatitis B virus infection. The material sequenced was peripheral blood.

CDR3 nucleotide sequence: TGTGCCAGCAGCCCAAGAACAGGGGAGAACTATGGCTACACCTTC. Translating gives CASSPRTGENYGYTF. V is TRBV5-6 and J is TRBJ1-2; TRBD1 agrees at 7 bases. The germline CDR1 and CDR2 sequences are SGHDT and YYEEEE. The CDR3 has 15 amino acids. V lost 4 bases, J lost 2 bases, and 8 bases stayed unmatched.